Detailed here is one TCR beta chain. As yet, its antigen is unknown. CDR3 length: 11 residues. Germline assignment: CDR1 GTSNPN and CDR2 SVGIG (reference sequence). Deletions cut 4 bases from V and 2 bases from J, with 5 bases between. The data were taken from a study of T cell repertoires in cytomegalovirus infection. Across the whole study: Matching HLA type and CMV infection were both indicated by public TCR beta signatures. Study-wide results and caveats: Summed frequency of shared TCR beta families picked out CMV carriers who also had the relevant HLA. CMV-specific TCR beta clonotypes restricted by HLA-C were the ones dominating the ex vivo response.

Via MiXCR, TCRdb re-called the reads, giving one row per CDR3 protein. This sample has approximately 240,000 distinct CDR3 sequences, with 9% to 15% found just once. V gene TRBV30 combines with J gene TRBJ1-2, with D perhaps matching TRBD1 (5 bases). What was sequenced was PBMCs. This clonotype originated in a human donor in good health (CMV status not recorded). Some clones in this sample may be carry-over from other donors' samples. The CDR3 here is CAWTGNYGYTF. In DNA form, the CDR3 reads TGTGCCTGGACAGGGAACTATGGCTACACCTTC.